The entry that follows covers one T cell receptor beta chain sequence. Antigen specificity is unknown. The data originate from a study of vaccination effects on CD4 cells after COVID-19. For the study at large: Post-vaccine sampling occurred a median 72 days after the second dose.

ViraFEST expansion of antigen-specific CD4+ T cells with viral peptide pools preceded sequencing. Having been cultured for roughly 9 days, the cells underwent CD4+ T cell isolation. Participants completed two doses of the BNT162b2 or mRNA-1273 vaccine. Among the vaccine recipients, none had a prior SARS-CoV-2 infection, and nucleocapsid antibodies were negative. After around 2.2 million PBMC were placed in each well, they were cultured with approximately 10 IU/ml IL-2 and around 10 ug/ml peptides. Overall study results and limits: Cross-reactivity toward common cold coronaviruses was confined to only 1 of 255 vaccine-induced clones in healthy vaccinees.

Assay: immunoSEQ multiplex PCR; the TCRdb copy retains only in-frame clones and omits some. The data show 20,000 to 30,000 clones, with 60% to 80% seen just once and more than 5.5% held by the top ten. This CDR3 is 13 amino acids long. V was pared by 7 bases and J by 10 bases, with 14 bases between. Per germline, CDR1 SNHLY and CDR2 FYNNEI. The sample was CD4+ T cells from PBMCs cultured with SARS-CoV-2 spike peptides, taken after COVID-19 vaccination. This TCR was sampled from a human donor who received a COVID-19 vaccine. Some clones in this sample may be carry-over from other donors' samples. V is TRBV2 and J is TRBJ1-6, with D uncertain. CDR3 in DNA: TGTGCCAGCAATCCCGGCTCTTGGTCACCCCTCCACTTT. Amino acids: CASNPGSWSPLHF. Supplemented by reference TRBV2 and TRBJ1-6, the full variable domain reads EPEVTQTPSHQVTQMGQEVILRCVPISNHLYFYWYRQILGQKVEFLVSFYNNEISEKSEIFDDQFSVERPDGSNFTLKIRSTKLEDSAMYFCASNPGSWSPLHFGNGTRLTVT.